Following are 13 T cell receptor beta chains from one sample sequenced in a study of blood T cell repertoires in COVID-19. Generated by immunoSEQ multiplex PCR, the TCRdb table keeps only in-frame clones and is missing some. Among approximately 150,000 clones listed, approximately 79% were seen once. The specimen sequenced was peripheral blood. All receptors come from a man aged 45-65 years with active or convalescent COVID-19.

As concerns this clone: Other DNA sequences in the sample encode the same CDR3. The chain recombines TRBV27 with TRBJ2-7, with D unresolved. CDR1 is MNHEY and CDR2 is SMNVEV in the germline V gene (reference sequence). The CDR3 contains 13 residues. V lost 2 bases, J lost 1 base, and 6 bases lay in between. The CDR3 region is CASSLRRSYEQYF. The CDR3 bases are TGTGCCAGCAGTTTAAGGCGGTCCTACGAGCAGTACTTC.

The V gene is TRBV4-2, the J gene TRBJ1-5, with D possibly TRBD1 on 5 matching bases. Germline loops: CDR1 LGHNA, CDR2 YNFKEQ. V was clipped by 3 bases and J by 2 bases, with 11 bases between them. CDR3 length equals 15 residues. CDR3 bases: TGTGCCAGCAGCCAGGGGCCAGAGGGCAATCAGCCCCAGCATTTT. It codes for CASSQGPEGNQPQHF.

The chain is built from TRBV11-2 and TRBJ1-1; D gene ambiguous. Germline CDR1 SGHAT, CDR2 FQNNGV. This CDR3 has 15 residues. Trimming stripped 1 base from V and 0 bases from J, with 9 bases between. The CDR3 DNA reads TGTGCCAGCAGCTTAGGACTGTATTTGAACACTGAAGCTTTCTTT. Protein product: CASSLGLYLNTEAFF.

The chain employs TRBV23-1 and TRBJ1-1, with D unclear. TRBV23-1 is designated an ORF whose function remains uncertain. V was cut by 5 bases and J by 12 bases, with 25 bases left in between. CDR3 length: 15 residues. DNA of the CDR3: TGCGCCAGCAGTTCACCACTTAAAACTGCAGGAGGAACTTTCTTT. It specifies CASSSPLKTAGGTFF.

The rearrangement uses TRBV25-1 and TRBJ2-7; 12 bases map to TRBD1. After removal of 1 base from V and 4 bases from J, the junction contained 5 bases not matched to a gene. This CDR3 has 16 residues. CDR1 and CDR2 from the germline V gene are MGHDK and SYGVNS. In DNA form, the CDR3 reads TGTGCCAGCAGTGAATGGGGGACAGGGGGCAGGTACGAGCAGTACTTC. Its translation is CASSEWGTGGRYEQYF.

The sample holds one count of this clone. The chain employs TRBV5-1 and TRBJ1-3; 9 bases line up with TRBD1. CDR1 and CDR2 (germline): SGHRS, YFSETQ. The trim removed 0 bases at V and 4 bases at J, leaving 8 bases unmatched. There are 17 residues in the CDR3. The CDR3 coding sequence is TGCGCCAGCAGCTTGGATGGGACAGGGAACTTAGGAAACACCATATATTTT. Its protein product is CASSLDGTGNLGNTIYF.

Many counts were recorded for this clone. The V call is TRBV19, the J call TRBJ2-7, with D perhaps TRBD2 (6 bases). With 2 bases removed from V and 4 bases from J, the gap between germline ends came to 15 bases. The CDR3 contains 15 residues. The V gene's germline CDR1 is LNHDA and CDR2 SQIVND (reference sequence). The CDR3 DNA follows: TGTGCCAGTAGTATAACGGGCGGGATCGTTTACGAGCAGTACTTC. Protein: CASSITGGIVYEQYF.

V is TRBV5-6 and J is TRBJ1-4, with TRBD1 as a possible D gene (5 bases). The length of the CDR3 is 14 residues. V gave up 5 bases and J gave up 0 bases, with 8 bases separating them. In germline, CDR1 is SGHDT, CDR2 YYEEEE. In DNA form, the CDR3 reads TGTGCCAGCAGTCCGGGGGCAACTAATGAAAAACTGTTTTTT. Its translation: CASSPGATNEKLFF. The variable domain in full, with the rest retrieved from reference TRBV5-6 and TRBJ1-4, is DAGVTQSPTHLIKTRGQQVTLRCSPKSGHDTVSWYQQALGQGPQFIFQYYEEEERQRGNFPDRFSGHQFPNYSSELNVNALLLGDSALYLCASSPGATNEKLFFGSGTQLSVL.

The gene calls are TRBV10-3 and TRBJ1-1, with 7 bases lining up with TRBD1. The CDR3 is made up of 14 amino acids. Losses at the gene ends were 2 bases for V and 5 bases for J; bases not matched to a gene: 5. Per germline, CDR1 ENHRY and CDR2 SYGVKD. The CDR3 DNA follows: TGTGCCATCAGTGAGGGAGGGGGCCTGACTGAAGCTTTCTTT. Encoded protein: CAISEGGGLTEAFF.

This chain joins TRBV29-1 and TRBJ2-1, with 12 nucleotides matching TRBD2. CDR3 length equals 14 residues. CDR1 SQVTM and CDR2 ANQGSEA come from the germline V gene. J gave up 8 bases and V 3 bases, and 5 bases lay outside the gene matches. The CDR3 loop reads CSVDVLAGGDEQFF. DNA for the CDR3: TGCAGCGTTGATGTCCTAGCGGGAGGGGATGAGCAGTTCTTC.

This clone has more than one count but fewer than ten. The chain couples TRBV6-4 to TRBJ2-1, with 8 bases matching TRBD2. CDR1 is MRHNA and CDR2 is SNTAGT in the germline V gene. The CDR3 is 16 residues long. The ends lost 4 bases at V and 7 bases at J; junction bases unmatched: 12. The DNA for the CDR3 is TGTGCCAGCAGTGCAAGCGGGACTAGTTCTAGGAATGAGCAGTTCTTC. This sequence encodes CASSASGTSSRNEQFF.

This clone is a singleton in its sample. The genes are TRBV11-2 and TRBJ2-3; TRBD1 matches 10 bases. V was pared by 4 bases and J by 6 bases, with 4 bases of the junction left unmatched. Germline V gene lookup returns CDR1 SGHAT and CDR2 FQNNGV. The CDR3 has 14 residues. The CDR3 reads CASSWDRGVDTQYF. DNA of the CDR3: TGTGCCAGCAGCTGGGACAGGGGAGTGGATACGCAGTATTTT.

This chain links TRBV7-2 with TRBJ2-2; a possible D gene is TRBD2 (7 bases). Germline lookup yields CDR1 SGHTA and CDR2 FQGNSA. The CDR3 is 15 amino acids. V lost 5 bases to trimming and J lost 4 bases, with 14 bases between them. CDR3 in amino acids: CASSPKGGGTGELFF. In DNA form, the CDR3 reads TGTGCCAGCAGCCCCAAGGGAGGGGGCACCGGGGAGCTGTTTTTT.